These 30 T cell receptor beta chains originate from one sample sequenced in a study of regulatory T cells in long-lasting Graves disease. The authors built TCR beta libraries using iRepertoire HTBI primers and Arm-PCR of CDR3 regions. From the multiplex PCR reads, TCRdb called clonotypes with MiXCR, one entry per CDR3 protein. The sample gives hundreds of thousands of distinct CDR3 sequences, around a fifth of which show up once; more than 6% is in the top ten. Stated time point: persistent/refractory GD, antithyroid drugs over 5 years with positive TRAb. After RNA was extracted from PBMCs, the TCR library was made from it. Material: peripheral blood mononuclear cells (PBMCs), obtained when the disease was refractory, from a patient treated with antithyroid drugs. Source of these receptors: a female donor with Graves disease.

Many counts were recorded for this clonotype. This chain connects TRBV20-1 to TRBJ1-4; D is unresolved. V dropped 3 bases and J dropped 5 bases, with 13 bases sitting between them. This CDR3 contains 14 residues. CDR1 is DFQATT, CDR2 SNEGSKA, per germline (reference sequence). Written as DNA, the CDR3 is TGCAGTGCTAGCCCGACTGGGCCCAATGAAAAACTGTTTTTT. This gives the protein CSASPTGPNEKLFF.

This clonotype was recorded at least ten times. This chain connects TRBV5-1 to TRBJ1-2, with 7 bases matching TRBD1. Germline trimming cut 4 bases from V and 4 bases from J; bases unmatched to any gene: 10. Germline V lookup: CDR1 SGHRS, CDR2 YFSETQ. The CDR3 totals 15 residues. The CDR3 region is CASSDRQGHGYGYTF. CDR3 DNA: TGCGCCAGCAGCGATCGACAGGGTCACGGCTATGGCTACACCTTC.

This clonotype was found a few times. The chain carries TRBV30 and TRBJ2-7; D possibly corresponds to TRBD2 (5 bases). The germline V gene has CDR1 GTSNPN and CDR2 SVGIG (reference sequence). The CDR3 is made up of 13 amino acids. V was pared by 2 bases and J by 0 bases, with 8 bases between. CDR3 bases: TGTGCCTGGAGTCGGGGTAGCTCCTACGAGCAGTACTTC. It translates to CAWSRGSSYEQYF.

This chain joins TRBV24-1 and TRBJ2-5; D is undetermined. The CDR3 length is 14 residues. Trimming cost V 2 bases and J 1 base, with 7 bases left between them. Per the germline V gene, CDR1 is KGHDR and CDR2 is SFDVKD. The CDR3 sequence: CATSDSLFQETQYF. The CDR3 region has the DNA TGTGCCACCAGTGATTCCCTCTTCCAAGAGACCCAGTACTTC.

The genes are TRBV11-2 and TRBJ2-6; D tentatively reads TRBD1 or TRBD2 (5 bases each). Germline assignment: CDR1 SGHAT and CDR2 FQNNGV. V lost 2 bases to trimming and J lost 2 bases, with 13 bases between them. The CDR3 extends over 17 amino acids. CDR3 residues: CASSLQRGTAGANVLTF. The CDR3 DNA reads as TGTGCCAGCAGCTTACAGAGGGGCACGGCTGGGGCCAACGTCCTGACTTTC.

This CDR3 reads CATSSHAGGFGATGELFF. CDR3 in DNA: TGTGCCACCAGTTCCCATGCGGGGGGCTTTGGGGCGACCGGGGAGCTGTTTTTT. V is TRBV24-1 and J is TRBJ2-2; 8 bases agree with TRBD2. The CDR3 loop spans 18 amino acids. Germline V CDR1 and CDR2: KGHDR, SFDVKD. V was pared by 6 bases and J by 5 bases, with 16 bases of the junction left unmatched.

Many counts were recorded for this clonotype. The chain couples TRBV28 to TRBJ1-4; D gene unclear. V was shortened by 5 bases and J by 8 bases, with 18 bases between the two germline ends. In germline, CDR1 is MDHEN, CDR2 SYDVKM. The CDR3 has 15 amino acids. The CDR3 nucleotides read TGTGCCAGCAGTCCCCCCGGGGAGGGTGACGAAAAACTGTTTTTT. The encoded protein is CASSPPGEGDEKLFF.

The chain recombines TRBV7-9 with TRBJ2-2; D is possibly TRBD2 (5 bases). Per germline, CDR1 SEHNR and CDR2 FQNEAQ (reference sequence). V was trimmed by 4 bases and J by 6 bases, leaving 15 bases between them. CDR3 size: 15 residues. The CDR3 reads CASSWDRGQPGELFF. The CDR3 DNA follows: TGTGCCAGCAGCTGGGATCGGGGTCAACCCGGGGAGCTGTTTTTT.

The chain has TRBV7-9 and TRBJ1-5; perhaps TRBD1 as D (5 bases). V lost 8 bases, J lost 2 bases, and 10 bases lay in between. The length of the CDR3 is 13 residues. Germline CDR1 reads SEHNR; CDR2 reads FQNEAQ (reference sequence). The CDR3 coding sequence is TGTGCCAGCGGGGGGAATCGCAATCAGCCCCAGCATTTT. Amino acids: CASGGNRNQPQHF.

This clonotype occurred a few times. V is TRBV20-1 and J is TRBJ2-4; 11 nucleotides agree with TRBD2. The CDR3 contains 12 residues. Germline CDR1 reads DFQATT; CDR2 reads SNEGSKA (reference sequence). With V trimmed by 4 bases and J by 10 bases, 3 bases remained unmatched. The CDR3 spells CSATPSGGIQYF. In DNA form, the CDR3 reads TGCAGTGCTACCCCTAGCGGGGGGATTCAGTACTTC.

Many counts were recorded for this clonotype. V usage is TRBV27 and J usage is TRBJ2-5; 7 bases map to TRBD1. This CDR3 has 14 residues. Germline assignment: CDR1 MNHEY and CDR2 SMNVEV (reference sequence). After removal of 2 bases from V and 1 base from J, the junction contained 1 base not matched to a gene. CDR3 DNA sequence: TGTGCCAGCAGTTTACCAGGGGGCCAAGAGACCCAGTACTTC. Translating it yields CASSLPGGQETQYF.

Many counts were recorded for this clonotype. The J gene is TRBJ2-7, the V gene TRBV6-2 or TRBV6-3, with 10 bases aligning to TRBD2. CDR3 length: 19 amino acids. V lost 5 bases to trimming and J lost 0 bases; unmatched junction nucleotides: 16. The V gene's germline CDR1 is MNHEY and CDR2 SVGEGT. The CDR3 DNA sequence: TGTGCCAGCAGTAACCTAGGAGCGGGAGGGCCCCTCAGCTCCTACGAGCAGTACTTC. Translating it yields CASSNLGAGGPLSSYEQYF.

This clonotype was detected many times. The chain joins TRBV28 to TRBJ2-5; 7 bases agree with TRBD2. CDR1 is MDHEN and CDR2 is SYDVKM in the germline V gene. The CDR3 covers 14 residues. Trimming took 3 bases from V and 5 from J; bases not matched to a gene: 6. DNA for the CDR3: TGTGCCAGCAGTTTTGACAAGGGAGGGGAGACCCAGTACTTC. Encoded protein: CASSFDKGGETQYF.

The CDR3 spells CASSYSFGALYEQYF. Here the CDR3 DNA reads TGTGCCAGCAGTTACTCTTTTGGGGCCCTCTACGAGCAGTACTTC. The chain has TRBV6-2 or TRBV6-3 and TRBJ2-7; possibly TRBD1 for D (5 bases). Per the germline V gene, CDR1 is MNHEY and CDR2 is SVGEGT. The V and J ends lost 0 bases and 3 bases respectively, with 12 bases between them. The CDR3 has 15 amino acids.

The CDR3 loop reads CAWSEGRLNEKLFF. CDR3 DNA sequence: TGTGCCTGGAGTGAGGGACGGCTTAATGAAAAACTGTTTTTT. The chain combines TRBV30 with TRBJ1-4; D is perhaps TRBD1 (5 bases). The CDR3 sequence is 14 residues long. The germline V gene encodes CDR1 GTSNPN and CDR2 SVGIG (reference sequence). Trimming removed 1 base from V and 4 bases from J, with 10 bases in between.

This rearrangement joins TRBV6-5 to TRBJ2-1, with TRBD2 matching 10 bases. This CDR3 is built from 16 residues. J lost 4 bases, V lost 4 bases, and 7 bases had no gene match. The V gene's germline CDR1 is MNHEY and CDR2 SVGAGI. The CDR3 loop reads CASSFPSGGDYNEQFF. CDR3 bases: TGTGCCAGCAGTTTCCCTAGCGGGGGTGATTACAATGAGCAGTTCTTC.

The chain carries TRBV9 and TRBJ2-7; 8 positions agree with TRBD1. V was clipped by 0 bases and J by 6 bases; unmatched bases: 5. Germline lookup yields CDR1 SGDLS and CDR2 YYNGEE. CDR3 length equals 14 residues. The CDR3 region is CASSVEGQGFEQYF. The CDR3 region has the DNA TGTGCCAGCAGCGTAGAAGGACAGGGTTTCGAGCAGTACTTC.

V usage is TRBV4-1 and J usage is TRBJ1-1; D is undetermined. Looked up from germline, CDR1 is MGHRA and CDR2 is YSYEKL. The length of the CDR3 is 15 residues. Trimming stripped 0 bases from V and 4 bases from J, with 12 bases between. The CDR3 loop is CASSQERGSLTEAFF. The DNA of the CDR3 is TGCGCCAGCAGCCAAGAAAGAGGATCCCTCACTGAAGCTTTCTTT.

This clonotype was seen a handful of times. This chain connects TRBV15 to TRBJ2-7; TRBD1 aligns across 7 bases. The CDR3 spans 16 residues. The V and J ends lost 3 bases and 3 bases, in that order; junction bases with no gene match: 11. Germline-derived CDR1 and CDR2 are LNHNV and YYDKDF (reference sequence). The CDR3 spells CATSRGPPQGNYEQYF. CDR3 DNA: TGTGCCACCAGCAGGGGACCCCCACAGGGGAACTACGAGCAGTACTTC. Supplemented by reference TRBV15 and TRBJ2-7, the full variable domain reads DAMVIQNPRYQVTQFGKPVTLSCSQTLNHNVMYWYQQKSSQAPKLLFHYYDKDFNNEADTPDNFQSRRPNTSFCFLDIRSPGLGDTAMYLCATSRGPPQGNYEQYFGPGTRLTVT.

This clonotype has only a few counts. The CDR3 reads CSASTYSDDNSPLHF. The CDR3 nucleotides are TGCAGTGCTAGTACATACAGCGACGATAATTCACCCCTCCACTTT. The rearrangement uses TRBV20-1 and TRBJ1-6; D remains ambiguous. This CDR3 comprises 15 residues. Deletions cut 3 bases from V and 5 bases from J, with 14 bases between. From germline, CDR1 is DFQATT and CDR2 SNEGSKA (reference sequence).

Comments on this clonotype: Given a far larger clone just one base away, this is likely a sequencing read error. The DNA of the CDR3 is TGTGCCAGCAGCTACTCTCCGGGACTAGGGATCTGGGAGCAGTACTTC. Translation: CASSYSPGLGIWEQYF. The J gene is TRBJ2-7, the V gene TRBV28; 8 positions agree with TRBD2. The CDR3 covers 16 residues. Germline values: CDR1 MDHEN, CDR2 SYDVKM. The trim removed 6 bases at V and 7 bases at J, leaving 17 bases unmatched.

Only a few counts were recorded for this clonotype. This chain connects TRBV12-3 or TRBV12-4 to TRBJ2-3; 9 bases match TRBD2. V lost 4 bases, J lost 3 bases, and 8 bases stayed unmatched. The CDR3 is made up of 16 amino acids. Written as DNA, the CDR3 is TGTGCCAGCAGTTCCCTGGCGGGGGGGGATACAGATACGCAGTATTTT. The encoded protein is CASSSLAGGDTDTQYF.

This rearrangement joins TRBV20-1 to TRBJ1-1; possible D gene TRBD1, 6 bases. V was pared by 5 bases and J by 0 bases, with 10 bases between. This CDR3 spans 13 amino acids. Germline CDR1 reads DFQATT; CDR2 reads SNEGSKA (reference sequence). This chain's CDR3 is CSAWTVMNTEAFF. The CDR3 bases are TGCAGTGCTTGGACAGTCATGAACACTGAAGCTTTCTTT.

This rearrangement joins TRBV29-1 to TRBJ2-5, with TRBD1 matching 8 bases. The trim removed 7 bases at V and 4 bases at J, leaving 8 bases unmatched. The CDR3 spans 13 residues. CDR1 is SQVTM, CDR2 ANQGSEA, per germline. CDR3 nucleotide sequence: TGCAGCGCCCTCAGGGGGCGGGGAGAGACCCAGTACTTC. It codes for CSALRGRGETQYF.

This clonotype was observed a handful of times. The CDR3 does not end in the conserved phenylalanine or tryptophan, so this is likely a read error. The rearrangement joins TRBV7-3 to TRBJ2-5; the D is unclear. The germline V gene has CDR1 SGHTA and CDR2 FQGTGA. CDR3 length equals 13 residues. V was shortened by 0 bases and J by 4 bases, with 6 bases between the two germline ends. The CDR3 is CASSLTPGETQYL. The CDR3 DNA is TGTGCCAGCAGCTTAACCCCTGGAGAGACCCAGTACCTC.

About this clonotype: With a much larger clone just one base away, this may be a read error. The CDR3 coding sequence is TGTGTCAGCAACTCGACAGGGAGGCCCTACGAGCAGTACTTC. Its translation is CVSNSTGRPYEQYF. This chain connects TRBV28 to TRBJ2-7; D possibly corresponds to TRBD1 (7 bases). CDR1 is MDHEN, CDR2 SYDVKM, per germline. The CDR3 spans 14 residues.

The chain couples TRBV27 to TRBJ2-5, with D unresolved. The end of the DNA aligns better with TRBJ2-1, so the J call may be wrong. The germline CDR1 and CDR2 sequences are MNHEY and SMNVEV (reference sequence). CDR3 length: 12 amino acids. The CDR3 DNA is TGTGCCAGCCACCGGGCCCACAATGAGCAGTTCTTC. Encoded protein: CASHRAHNEQFF.

Remarks on this clonotype: A much larger clone lies a single base off, so this may be a read error. This rearrangement joins TRBV7-8 to TRBJ2-5; weak D call: TRBD1 (6 bases). The CDR3 loop spans 15 amino acids. CDR1 SGHVS and CDR2 FQNEAQ come from the germline V gene. Trimming took 5 bases from V and 5 from J, leaving 18 bases between them. CDR3 residues: CASSSHRARGETQYF. Written as DNA, the CDR3 is TGTGCCAGCAGCAGCCACAGGGCACGAGGGGAGACCCAGTACTTC.

The rearrangement links TRBV6-5 to TRBJ2-6; maybe TRBD1 (5 bases). CDR1 is MNHEY, CDR2 SVGAGI, per germline. The ends were cut back, 2 bases at V and 4 bases at J, with 12 bases in the middle. This CDR3 is built from 16 residues. For the CDR3, the DNA is TGTGCCAGCAGTTACCCCACAGGTTACGGGGCCAACGTCCTGACTTTC. Its translation: CASSYPTGYGANVLTF.

This clonotype has a count of ten or more. The chain has TRBV12-3 or TRBV12-4 and TRBJ2-5; 8 bases fit TRBD1. The CDR3 extends over 15 amino acids. Trimming took 0 bases from V and 4 from J; bases not matched to a gene: 4. For the CDR3, the DNA is TGTGCCAGCAGTTTAGCGCAGGGGGCAGGAGAGACCCAGTACTTC. Translating gives CASSLAQGAGETQYF.